The TCR beta chain described here comes from a study of CD8 T cells in Susac syndrome. Reverse transcription of roughly 0.5 to 1 ug RNA was carried out with random hexamers. TCRdb redid the calling of the immunoSEQ multiplex PCR reads with MiXCR, one entry per CDR3 protein. In the table there are approximately 160,000 distinct CDR3 sequences, approximately 95% of which are singletons. Germline values: CDR1 DFQATT, CDR2 SNEGSKA (reference sequence). Trimming removed 5 bases from V and 7 bases from J, with 17 bases in between. The CDR3 sequence is 13 residues long. The rearrangement links TRBV20-1 to TRBJ1-1; no clear D. This clonotype was sampled from a human donor with multiple sclerosis. Sequencing was carried out using CD4+ T cells from PBMCs. CDR3 coding DNA: TGCAGTGCTGCCCGGGGTGAAGGGCTTGAAGCTTTCTTT. Protein sequence: CSAARGEGLEAFF.